The entry below describes one TCR beta chain. This sample stems from a study of blood T cell repertoires in COVID-19. This CDR3 contains 15 residues. CDR1 is SSHAT and CDR2 is FNYEAQ in the germline V gene (reference sequence). V lost 4 bases to trimming and J lost 5 bases, with 16 bases between them. Sequenced by immunoSEQ multiplex PCR; TCRdb stores in-frame clones only, minus some. The repertoire holds approximately 190,000 clones, with approximately 79% as singletons. The chain uses TRBV7-7 and TRBJ2-3; perhaps TRBD1 as D (5 bases). The sample was PBMCs or T cells enriched from blood (not recorded which). This sequence originates from a woman aged 55-70 years with acute COVID-19. The CDR3 region is CASSSSAGRRDTQYF. As DNA, the CDR3 is TGTGCCAGCAGCTCCTCTGCAGGGCGGAGAGATACGCAGTATTTT.